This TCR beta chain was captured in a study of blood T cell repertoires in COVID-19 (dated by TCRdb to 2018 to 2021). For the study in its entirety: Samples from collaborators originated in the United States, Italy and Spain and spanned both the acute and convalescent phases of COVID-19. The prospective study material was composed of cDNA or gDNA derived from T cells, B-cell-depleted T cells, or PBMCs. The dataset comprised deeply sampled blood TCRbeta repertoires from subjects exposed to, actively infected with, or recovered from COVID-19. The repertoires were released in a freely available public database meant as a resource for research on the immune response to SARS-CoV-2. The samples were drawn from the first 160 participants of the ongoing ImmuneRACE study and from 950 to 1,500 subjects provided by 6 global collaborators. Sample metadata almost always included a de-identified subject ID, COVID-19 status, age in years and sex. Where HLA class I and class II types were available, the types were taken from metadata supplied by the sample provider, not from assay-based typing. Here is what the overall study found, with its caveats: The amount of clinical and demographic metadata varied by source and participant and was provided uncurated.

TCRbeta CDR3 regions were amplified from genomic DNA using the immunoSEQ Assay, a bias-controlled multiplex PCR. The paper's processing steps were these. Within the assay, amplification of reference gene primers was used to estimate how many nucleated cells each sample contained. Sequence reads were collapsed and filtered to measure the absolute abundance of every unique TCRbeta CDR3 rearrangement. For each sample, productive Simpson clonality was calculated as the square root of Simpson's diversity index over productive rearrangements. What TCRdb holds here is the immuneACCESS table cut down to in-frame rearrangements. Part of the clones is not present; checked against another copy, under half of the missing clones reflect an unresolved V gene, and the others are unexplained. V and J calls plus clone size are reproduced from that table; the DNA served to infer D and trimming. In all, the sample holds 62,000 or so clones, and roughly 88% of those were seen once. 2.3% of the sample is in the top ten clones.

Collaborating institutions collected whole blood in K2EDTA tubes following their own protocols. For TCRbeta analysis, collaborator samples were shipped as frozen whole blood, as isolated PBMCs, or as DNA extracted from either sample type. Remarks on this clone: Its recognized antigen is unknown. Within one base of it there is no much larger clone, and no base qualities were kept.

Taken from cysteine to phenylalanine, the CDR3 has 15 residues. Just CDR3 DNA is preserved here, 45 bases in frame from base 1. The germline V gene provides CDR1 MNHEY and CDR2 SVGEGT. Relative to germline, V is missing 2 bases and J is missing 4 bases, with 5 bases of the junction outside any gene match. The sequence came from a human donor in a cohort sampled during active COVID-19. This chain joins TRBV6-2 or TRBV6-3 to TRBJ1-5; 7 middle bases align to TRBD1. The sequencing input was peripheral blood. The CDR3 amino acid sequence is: CASSYTLQGNQPQHF. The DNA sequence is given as TGTGCCAGCAGTTACACTTTACAGGGGAATCAGCCCCAGCATTTT.